What follows is one TCR beta chain and its context. Its antigen is as yet unknown. Clones were read by immunoSEQ multiplex PCR, and TCRdb kept only the in-frame ones, dropping some. The sample consists of about 65,000 clones, less than 85% of them appearing once. Deletions cut 6 bases from V and 5 bases from J, with 8 bases between. Germline loops: CDR1 MNHEY, CDR2 SVGAGI. This CDR3 region has 11 residues. Sequencing in the ViraFEST assay came after antigen-specific CD4+ T cells had been expanded with viral peptide pools, which were used to stimulate PBMC. Following 10 days of culture, CD4+ T cells were isolated. All vaccine recipients tested negative for nucleocapsid antibodies and had never contracted SARS-CoV-2 infection. With 7.5 to 10 ug/ml peptides and about 9.7 IU/ml IL-2, fewer than 2.5 million PBMC per well were cultured. This sample was included in a study of vaccination effects on CD4 cells after COVID-19.

The clonotype was recovered from a human donor who received a COVID-19 vaccine. Sequenced material: CD4+ T cells from PBMCs cultured with HCoV-NL63 spike peptides, taken before COVID-19 vaccination. This chain joins TRBV6-5 and TRBJ2-7; D is unclear. The CDR3 DNA reads as TGTGCCAGCAGAGACTGGGACGAGCAGTACGTC. Translated: CASRDWDEQYV.